This TCR beta chain came from a study of T cell repertoires in cytomegalovirus infection. General study results and limits: Across the ex vivo response, the dominant clonotypes were HLA-C-restricted CMV-specific TCR beta clonotypes.

Each CDR3 protein is one row after TCRdb ran MiXCR on the reads. The sample yields about 310,000 distinct CDR3 sequences, about a sixth seen once. This clonotype occurred many times. Its antigen is not identified. V lost 4 bases and J lost 2, with 18 bases in between. The CDR3 covers 16 residues. Germline CDR1 SGHDN, CDR2 FVKESK. V and J are TRBV14 and TRBJ2-7; D may be TRBD1 (6 bases). This sequence originates from a human donor in good health (CMV status not recorded). Some clones in this sample may be carry-over from other donors' samples. What was sequenced was PBMCs. The CDR3 DNA follows: TGTGCCAGCAGCCGACTTCGAACAGGGTCGCCCTACGAGCAGTACTTC. Its protein is CASSRLRTGSPYEQYF. The variable domain in full, with the rest retrieved from reference TRBV14 and TRBJ2-7, is EAGVTQFPSHSVIEKGQTVTLRCDPISGHDNLYWYRRVMGKEIKFLLHFVKESKQDESGMPNNRFLAERTGGTYSTLKVQPAELEDSGVYFCASSRLRTGSPYEQYFGPGTRLTVT.